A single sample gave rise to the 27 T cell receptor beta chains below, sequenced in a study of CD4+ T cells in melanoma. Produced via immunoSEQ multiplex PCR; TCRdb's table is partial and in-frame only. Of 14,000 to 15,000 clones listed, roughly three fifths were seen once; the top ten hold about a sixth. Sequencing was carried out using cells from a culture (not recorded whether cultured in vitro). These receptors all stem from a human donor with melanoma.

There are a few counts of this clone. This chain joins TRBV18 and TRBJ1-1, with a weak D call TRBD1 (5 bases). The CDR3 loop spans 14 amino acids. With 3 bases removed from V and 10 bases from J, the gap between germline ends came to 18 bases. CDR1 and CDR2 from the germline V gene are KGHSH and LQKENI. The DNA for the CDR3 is TGTGCCAGCTCACCGGAAGGGACGTATCGAGGAGCTTTCTTT. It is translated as CASSPEGTYRGAFF.

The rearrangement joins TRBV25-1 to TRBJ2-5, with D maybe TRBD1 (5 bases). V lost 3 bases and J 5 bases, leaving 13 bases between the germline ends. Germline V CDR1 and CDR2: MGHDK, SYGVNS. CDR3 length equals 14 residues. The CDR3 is CASSEQGPEETQYF. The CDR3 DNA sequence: TGTGCCAGCAGTGAGCAGGGCCCGGAGGAGACCCAGTACTTC.

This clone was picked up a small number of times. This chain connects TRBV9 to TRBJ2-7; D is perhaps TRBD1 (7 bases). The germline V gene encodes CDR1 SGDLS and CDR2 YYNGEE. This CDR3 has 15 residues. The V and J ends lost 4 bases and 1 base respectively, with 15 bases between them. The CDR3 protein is CASSPRRDRSYEQYF. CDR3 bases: TGTGCCAGCAGCCCCCGGCGGGACAGATCCTACGAGCAGTACTTC.

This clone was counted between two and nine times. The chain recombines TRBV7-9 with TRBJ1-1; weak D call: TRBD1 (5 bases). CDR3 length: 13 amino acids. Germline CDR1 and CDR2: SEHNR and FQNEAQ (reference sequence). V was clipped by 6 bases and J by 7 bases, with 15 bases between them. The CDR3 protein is CASRNNTGSEAFF. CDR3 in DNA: TGTGCCAGCAGGAACAACACAGGCAGTGAAGCTTTCTTT.

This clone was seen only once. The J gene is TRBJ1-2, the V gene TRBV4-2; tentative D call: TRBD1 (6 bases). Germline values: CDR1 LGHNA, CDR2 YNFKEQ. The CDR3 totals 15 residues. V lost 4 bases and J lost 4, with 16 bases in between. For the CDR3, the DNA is TGTGCCAGCAGCCGGGACCAGGGGTCCGGCTATGGCTACACCTTC. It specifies CASSRDQGSGYGYTF.

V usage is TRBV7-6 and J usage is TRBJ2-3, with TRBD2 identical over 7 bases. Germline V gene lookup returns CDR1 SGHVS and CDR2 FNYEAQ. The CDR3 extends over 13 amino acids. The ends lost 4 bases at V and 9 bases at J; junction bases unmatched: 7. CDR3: CASSWTSGGTQYF. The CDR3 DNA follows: TGTGCCAGCAGCTGGACCTCGGGGGGAACGCAGTATTTT.

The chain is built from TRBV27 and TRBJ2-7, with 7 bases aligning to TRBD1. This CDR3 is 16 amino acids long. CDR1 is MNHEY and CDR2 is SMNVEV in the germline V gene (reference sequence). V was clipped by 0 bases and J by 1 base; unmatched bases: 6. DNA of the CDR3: TGTGCCAGCAGTTTATCGGGACAGAGACCTTCCTACGAGCAGTACTTC. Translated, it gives CASSLSGQRPSYEQYF.

CDR3 sequence reads: CASSLSLAEGTDTQYF. The CDR3 DNA reads TGTGCCAGCAGCTTATCGCTAGCGGAAGGCACAGATACGCAGTATTTT. V is TRBV7-2 and J is TRBJ2-3, with TRBD2 matching over 7 bases. The J segment lost 1 base and the V segment lost 2 bases, leaving 6 bases of the junction unmatched. Germline CDR1 is SGHTA and CDR2 is FQGNSA. CDR3 length: 16 residues.

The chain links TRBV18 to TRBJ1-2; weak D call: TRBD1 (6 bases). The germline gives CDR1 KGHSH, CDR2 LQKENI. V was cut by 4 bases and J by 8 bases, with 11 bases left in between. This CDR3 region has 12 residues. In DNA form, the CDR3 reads TGTGCCAGCTCACGGACAGAGGGAGGCTACACCTTC. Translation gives CASSRTEGGYTF.

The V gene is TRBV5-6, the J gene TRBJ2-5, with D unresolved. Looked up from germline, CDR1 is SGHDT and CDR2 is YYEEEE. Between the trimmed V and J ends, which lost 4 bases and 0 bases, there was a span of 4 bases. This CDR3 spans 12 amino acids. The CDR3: CASSPDQETQYF. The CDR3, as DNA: TGTGCCAGCAGCCCGGACCAAGAGACCCAGTACTTC.

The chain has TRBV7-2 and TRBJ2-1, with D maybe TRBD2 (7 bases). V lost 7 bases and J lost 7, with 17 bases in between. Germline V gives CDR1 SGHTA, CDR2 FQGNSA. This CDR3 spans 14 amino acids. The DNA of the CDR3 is TGTGCCAGCAAGCCCGCGGGGGCGCGAAATGAGCAGTTCTTC. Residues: CASKPAGARNEQFF. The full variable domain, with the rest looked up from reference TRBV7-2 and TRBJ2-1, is GAGVSQSPSNKVTEKGKDVELRCDPISGHTALYWYRQSLGQGLEFLIYFQGNSAPDKSGLPSDRFSAERTGGSVSTLTIQRTQQEDSAVYLCASKPAGARNEQFFGPGTRLTVL.

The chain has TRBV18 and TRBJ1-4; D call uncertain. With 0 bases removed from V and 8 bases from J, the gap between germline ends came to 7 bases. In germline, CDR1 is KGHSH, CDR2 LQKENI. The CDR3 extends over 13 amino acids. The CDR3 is CASSPPVREKLFF. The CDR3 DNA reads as TGTGCCAGCTCACCACCGGTCCGGGAAAAACTGTTTTTT.

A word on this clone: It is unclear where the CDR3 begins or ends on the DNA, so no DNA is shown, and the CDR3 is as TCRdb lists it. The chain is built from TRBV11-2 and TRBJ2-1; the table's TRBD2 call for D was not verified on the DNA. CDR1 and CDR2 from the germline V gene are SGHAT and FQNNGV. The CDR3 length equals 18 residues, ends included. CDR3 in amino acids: CASSLRAGTSGTYNEQFF.

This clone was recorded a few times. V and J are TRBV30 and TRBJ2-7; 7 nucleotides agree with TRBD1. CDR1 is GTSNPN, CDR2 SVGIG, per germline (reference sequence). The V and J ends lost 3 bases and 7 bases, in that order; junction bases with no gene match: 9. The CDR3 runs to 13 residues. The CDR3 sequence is CAWSRDSTGEQYF. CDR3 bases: TGTGCCTGGAGCCGGGACAGTACGGGGGAGCAGTACTTC.

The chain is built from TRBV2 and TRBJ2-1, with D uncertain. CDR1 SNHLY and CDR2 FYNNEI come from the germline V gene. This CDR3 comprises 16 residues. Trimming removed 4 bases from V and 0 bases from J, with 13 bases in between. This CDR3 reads CASSGLKGSSYNEQFF. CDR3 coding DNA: TGTGCCAGCAGTGGGCTAAAGGGAAGCTCCTACAATGAGCAGTTCTTC.

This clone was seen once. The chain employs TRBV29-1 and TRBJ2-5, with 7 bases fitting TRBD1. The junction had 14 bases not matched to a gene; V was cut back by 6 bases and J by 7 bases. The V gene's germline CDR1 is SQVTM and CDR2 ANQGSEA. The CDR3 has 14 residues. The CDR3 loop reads CSVRLSQGYVTQYF. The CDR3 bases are TGCAGCGTCCGATTATCACAGGGGTATGTGACCCAGTACTTC.

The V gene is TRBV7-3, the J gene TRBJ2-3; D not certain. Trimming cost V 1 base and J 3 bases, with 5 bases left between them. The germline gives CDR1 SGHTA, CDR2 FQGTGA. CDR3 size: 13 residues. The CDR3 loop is CASSLMTTDTQYF. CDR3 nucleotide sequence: TGTGCCAGCAGCTTAATGACGACAGATACGCAGTATTTT.

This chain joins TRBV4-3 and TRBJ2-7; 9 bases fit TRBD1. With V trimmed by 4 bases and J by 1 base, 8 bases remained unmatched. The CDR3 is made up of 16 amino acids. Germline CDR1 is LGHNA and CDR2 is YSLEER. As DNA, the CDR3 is TGCGCCAGCAGCCTCCCTCGGACAGGGGAGTCCTACGAGCAGTACTTC. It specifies CASSLPRTGESYEQYF.

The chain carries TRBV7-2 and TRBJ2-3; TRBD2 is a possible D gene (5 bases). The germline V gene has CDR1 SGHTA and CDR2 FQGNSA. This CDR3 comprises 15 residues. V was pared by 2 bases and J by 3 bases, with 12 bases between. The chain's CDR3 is CASSLQRLATDTQYF. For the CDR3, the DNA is TGTGCCAGCAGCTTACAGCGGCTAGCTACAGATACGCAGTATTTT. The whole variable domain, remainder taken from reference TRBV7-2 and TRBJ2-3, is GAGVSQSPSNKVTEKGKDVELRCDPISGHTALYWYRQSLGQGLEFLIYFQGNSAPDKSGLPSDRFSAERTGGSVSTLTIQRTQQEDSAVYLCASSLQRLATDTQYFGPGTRLTVL.

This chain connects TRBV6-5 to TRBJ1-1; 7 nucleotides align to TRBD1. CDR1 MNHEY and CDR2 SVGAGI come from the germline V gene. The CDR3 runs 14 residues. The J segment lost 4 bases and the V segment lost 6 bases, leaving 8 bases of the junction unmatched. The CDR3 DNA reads TGTGCCAGCAGCCCCTCCGACAGGGCCACTGAAGCTTTCTTT. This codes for CASSPSDRATEAFF.

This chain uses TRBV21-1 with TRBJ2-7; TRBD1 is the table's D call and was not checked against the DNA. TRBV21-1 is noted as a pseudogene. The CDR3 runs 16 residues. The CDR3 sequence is CASSQVWRGRLAEQYF. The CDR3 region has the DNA TGTGCCAGCAGCCAAGTTTGGAGGGGGCGCTTGGCCGAGCAGTACTTC.

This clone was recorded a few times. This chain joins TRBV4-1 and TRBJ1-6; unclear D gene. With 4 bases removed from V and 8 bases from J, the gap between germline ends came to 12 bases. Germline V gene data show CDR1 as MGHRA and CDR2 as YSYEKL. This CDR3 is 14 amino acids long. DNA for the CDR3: TGCGCCAGCAGCCGAGAAGGAAGCTATTCACCCCTCCACTTT. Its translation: CASSREGSYSPLHF.

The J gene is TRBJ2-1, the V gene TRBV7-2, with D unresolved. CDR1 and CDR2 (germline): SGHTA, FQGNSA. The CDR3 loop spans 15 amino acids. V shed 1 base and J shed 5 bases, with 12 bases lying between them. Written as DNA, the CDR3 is TGTGCCAGCAGCTTAGGTGACATCCCCAACAATGAGCAGTTCTTC. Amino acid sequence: CASSLGDIPNNEQFF.

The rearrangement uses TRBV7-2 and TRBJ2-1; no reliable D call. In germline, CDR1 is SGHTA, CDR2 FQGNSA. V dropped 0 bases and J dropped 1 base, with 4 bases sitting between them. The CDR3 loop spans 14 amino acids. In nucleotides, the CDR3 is TGTGCCAGCAGCTTAGCGCAGTCCTACAATGAGCAGTTCTTC. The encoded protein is CASSLAQSYNEQFF.

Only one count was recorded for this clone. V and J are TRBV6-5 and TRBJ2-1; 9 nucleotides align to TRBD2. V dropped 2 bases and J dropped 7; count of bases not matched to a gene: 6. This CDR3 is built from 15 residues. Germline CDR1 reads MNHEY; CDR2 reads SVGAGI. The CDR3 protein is CASSYPRGGSNEQFF. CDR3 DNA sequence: TGTGCCAGCAGTTACCCGCGGGGGGGCTCAAATGAGCAGTTCTTC.

The CDR3 nucleotides read TGTGCCAGCAGCTTAGGTCCTACGAGCACAGATACGCAGTATTTT. Residues: CASSLGPTSTDTQYF. The chain links TRBV7-8 to TRBJ2-3; D call uncertain. Germline V gene data show CDR1 as SGHVS and CDR2 as FQNEAQ. Trimming took 1 base from V and 0 from J, leaving 8 bases between them. The CDR3 has 15 amino acids.

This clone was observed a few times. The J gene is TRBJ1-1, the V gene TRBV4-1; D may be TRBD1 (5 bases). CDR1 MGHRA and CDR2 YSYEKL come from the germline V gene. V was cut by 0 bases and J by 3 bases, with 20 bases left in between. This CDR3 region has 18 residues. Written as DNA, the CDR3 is TGCGCCAGCAGCCAAGATGTGCCGGGACCGAGTGAGGACACTGAAGCTTTCTTT. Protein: CASSQDVPGPSEDTEAFF.